Below, 19 T cell receptor beta chains from the same sample are listed, as sequenced in a study of blood T cell repertoires in COVID-19. TCRdb's table, derived via immunoSEQ multiplex PCR, lists solely in-frame clones and lacks some. The table shows 360,000 or so clones, with around 90% occurring only once. Sequencing was done on a sample of peripheral blood. The receptors come from a woman in her fifties or sixties with COVID-19, enrolled during active disease.

This clone appeared once. The CDR3 DNA reads TGTGCCAGCAGCCCCCGGGGGAGGGGACTAGCGGGGGGCACAGATACGCAGTATTTT. This sequence encodes CASSPRGRGLAGGTDTQYF. V gene TRBV7-2 combines with J gene TRBJ2-3; 14 positions agree with TRBD2. Per the germline V gene, CDR1 is SGHTA and CDR2 is FQGNSA. The CDR3 extends over 19 amino acids. V was pared by 5 bases and J by 1 base, with 11 bases of the junction left unmatched.

The chain employs TRBV7-9 and TRBJ2-5; a weak D match, TRBD2 (6 bases). Trimming left V 6 bases short and J 4 bases short, with 24 bases between. The CDR3 has 17 residues. Germline V gene data show CDR1 as SEHNR and CDR2 as FQNEAQ (reference sequence). This CDR3 is CASSFLLGWGEGETQYF. Here the CDR3 DNA reads TGTGCCAGCAGTTTCCTCTTGGGATGGGGGGAAGGAGAGACCCAGTACTTC.

The count of this clone is one. Other DNA sequences in this sample translate to the same CDR3. The J gene is TRBJ1-2, the V gene TRBV18; 8 bases agree with TRBD1. Germline CDR1 reads KGHSH; CDR2 reads LQKENI. Trimming removed 2 bases from V and 4 bases from J; junction bases left unmatched: 3. CDR3 length: 14 amino acids. In DNA form, the CDR3 reads TGTGCCAGCTCACCAGGGACAGGTCTCTATGGCTACACCTTC. Its protein is CASSPGTGLYGYTF.

The V call is TRBV5-1, the J call TRBJ1-1; D ambiguous. The CDR3 length is 13 residues. CDR1 and CDR2 from the germline V gene are SGHRS and YFSETQ. Trimming took 4 bases from V and 6 from J, leaving 13 bases between them. CDR3 region: CASSPGGEPEAFF. The CDR3 DNA is TGCGCCAGCAGCCCCGGAGGAGAACCTGAAGCTTTCTTT.

The chain carries TRBV6-5 and TRBJ1-1; no firm D call. Per the germline V gene, CDR1 is MNHEY and CDR2 is SVGAGI. V lost 7 bases and J lost 3, with 12 bases in between. This CDR3 is built from 13 residues. CDR3 protein: CASTVTVDTEAFF. The DNA of the CDR3 is TGTGCCAGCACCGTGACTGTCGACACTGAAGCTTTCTTT.

This clone was counted only a few times. The J gene is TRBJ2-3, the V gene TRBV28; 7 nucleotides line up with TRBD2. V lost 6 bases to trimming and J lost 1 base; unmatched junction nucleotides: 16. The CDR3 is 18 amino acids. Germline CDR1 MDHEN, CDR2 SYDVKM. The CDR3 protein is CASRDTSLSGARTDTQYF. The CDR3 bases are TGTGCCAGCAGGGACACTTCGTTAAGCGGGGCACGCACAGATACGCAGTATTTT.

V is TRBV7-8 and J is TRBJ2-5; the D gene is possibly TRBD2 (5 bases). This CDR3 is built from 14 residues. Trimming removed 1 base at V and 2 bases at J, with 8 bases between. CDR1 and CDR2 from the germline V gene are SGHVS and FQNEAQ. CDR3 in DNA: TGTGCCAGCAGCTTAGTTGGACTTCAAGAGACCCAGTACTTC. Protein sequence: CASSLVGLQETQYF.

The chain is built from TRBV29-1 and TRBJ1-1, with 8 nucleotides matching TRBD1. The CDR3 runs to 12 residues. V dropped 5 bases and J dropped 10; count of bases not matched to a gene: 9. The germline CDR1 and CDR2 sequences are SQVTM and ANQGSEA. The DNA for the CDR3 is TGCAGCGTTCGGAAACAGGGGGAAGTAGCTTTCTTT. It encodes CSVRKQGEVAFF.

This clone was seen a single time. J is TRBJ2-1 and V is TRBV6-6; 10 bases are shared with TRBD2. The CDR3 contains 16 residues. Germline V gene sequence: CDR1 MNHNY, CDR2 SVGAGI (reference sequence). V lost 5 bases to trimming and J lost 4 bases; unmatched junction nucleotides: 8. CDR3 amino acids: CASSTPSGGVYNEQFF. CDR3 bases: TGTGCCAGCAGTACTCCGAGCGGGGGGGTTTACAATGAGCAGTTCTTC.

The chain has TRBV15 and TRBJ1-4; weak D call: TRBD1 (6 bases). Germline loops: CDR1 LNHNV, CDR2 YYDKDF (reference sequence). This CDR3 has 15 amino acids. The V end was cut by 3 bases, the J end by 3 bases, with 11 bases between. This CDR3 reads CATSRGGAPNEKLFF. CDR3 bases: TGTGCCACCAGCAGGGGGGGGGCCCCTAATGAAAAACTGTTTTTT.

The chain carries TRBV5-1 and TRBJ1-3; 8 bases agree with TRBD1. V was clipped by 4 bases and J by 2 bases; unmatched bases: 2. The V gene's germline CDR1 is SGHRS and CDR2 YFSETQ. The CDR3 is 14 amino acids. In DNA form, the CDR3 reads TGCGCCAGCAGCCTGGACAGGGCTGGAAACACCATATATTTT. Protein: CASSLDRAGNTIYF. The full variable domain, with the rest looked up from reference TRBV5-1 and TRBJ1-3, is KAGVTQTPRYLIKTRGQQVTLSCSPISGHRSVSWYQQTPGQGLQFLFEYFSETQRNKGNFPGRFSGRQFSNSRSEMNVSTLELGDSALYLCASSLDRAGNTIYFGEGSWLTVV.

The chain employs TRBV27 and TRBJ1-2; TRBD1 matches at 10 bases. This CDR3 has 14 amino acids. V was clipped by 7 bases and J by 8 bases; unmatched bases: 10. Germline V CDR1 and CDR2: MNHEY, SMNVEV (reference sequence). DNA of the CDR3: TGTGCCAGCAAGCAAAGCCCGACAGGGGGCGGCTACACCTTC. Its translation: CASKQSPTGGGYTF.

The gene calls are TRBV4-2 and TRBJ1-3; D is possibly TRBD1 (5 bases). This CDR3 spans 15 amino acids. V gave up 0 bases and J gave up 2 bases, with 8 bases separating them. Germline V gene lookup returns CDR1 LGHNA and CDR2 YNFKEQ. The CDR3 loop is CASSQDREAGNTIYF. For the CDR3, the DNA is TGTGCCAGCAGCCAAGACAGGGAGGCTGGAAACACCATATATTTT.

V gene TRBV27 combines with J gene TRBJ2-7; D is possibly TRBD1 (5 bases). There are 15 residues in the CDR3. V was shortened by 5 bases and J by 0 bases, with 14 bases between the two germline ends. Germline assignment: CDR1 MNHEY and CDR2 SMNVEV (reference sequence). The CDR3 sequence is CASSRYMTASYEQYF. CDR3 sequence (DNA): TGTGCCAGCAGTCGATACATGACAGCCTCCTACGAGCAGTACTTC.

V usage is TRBV5-1 and J usage is TRBJ1-1; maybe TRBD1 (6 bases). This CDR3 has 16 amino acids. Trimming took 1 base from V and 0 from J, leaving 13 bases between them. Germline lookup yields CDR1 SGHRS and CDR2 YFSETQ. The CDR3 nucleotides are TGCGCCAGCAGCTTGTATCCAGGGGACATGAACACTGAAGCTTTCTTT. Translated: CASSLYPGDMNTEAFF.

The genes are TRBV29-1 and TRBJ1-3; D unresolved. This CDR3 region has 15 residues. Germline lookup yields CDR1 SQVTM and CDR2 ANQGSEA. V lost 4 bases and J 0 bases, leaving 13 bases between the germline ends. The CDR3 sequence is CSVAHVGGSGNTIYF. CDR3 DNA: TGCAGCGTTGCACACGTCGGCGGCTCTGGAAACACCATATATTTT.

The rearrangement uses TRBV19 and TRBJ1-1, with D perhaps matching TRBD1 (6 bases). Trimming left V 7 bases short and J 3 bases short, with 15 bases between. In germline, CDR1 is LNHDA, CDR2 SQIVND (reference sequence). The CDR3 has 14 amino acids. CDR3 sequence: CASIVRGGDTEAFF. The CDR3 region has the DNA TGTGCCAGTATCGTAAGGGGGGGAGACACTGAAGCTTTCTTT.

The gene calls are TRBV6-2 or TRBV6-3 and TRBJ2-5, with D possibly being TRBD2 (5 bases). This CDR3 comprises 17 residues. V was shortened by 6 bases and J by 3 bases, with 23 bases between the two germline ends. Per germline, CDR1 MNHEY and CDR2 SVGEGT. CDR3 coding DNA: TGTGCCAGCAGCCCGACCTTAGGGAGCCGAAACGAAGAGACCCAGTACTTC. Amino acids: CASSPTLGSRNEETQYF.

The chain has TRBV7-9 and TRBJ1-2; weak D call: TRBD1 (6 bases). Germline V CDR1 and CDR2: SEHNR, FQNEAQ (reference sequence). The CDR3 contains 15 residues. V lost 1 base to trimming and J lost 5 bases, with 14 bases between them. Here the CDR3 reads CASSLETDRSYGYTF. The DNA for the CDR3 is TGTGCCAGCAGCTTAGAGACCGACAGGTCGTATGGCTACACCTTC.